This T cell receptor beta chain was observed in a study of shared clonotypes between healthy human individuals (dated by TCRdb to about 2020). A note on the overall study: The cohort included a few men and two women between 18 and 49 years of age. For each donor, CD4 naive and CD4 memory were each given three plates, CD8 naive was given two plates, and CD8 memory was given one plate. To estimate repertoire size and how much clonotype sharing occurs between individuals, the study deeply sequenced the blood TCR repertoires of 5 or 6 healthy adults. Different laboratories and diverse techniques were used to prepare libraries and sequence TCR repertoires, to increase sequencing depth and limit assay-specific biases. Leukapheresis yielded between about 0.85 and 9 billion PBMCs per donor.

What the authors observed across the whole study: Because the study included only a small number of donors, the genetic and exposure-history diversity represented was limited. Higher generation probabilities were observed for clonotypes shared by all four sorted-subset donors than for non-shared clonotypes. Estimated clonotype richness was generally larger for naive than for memory subsets. Roughly 5% of naive CD4, 3.5% of naive CD8, 2.3% of memory CD4, and 0.4% of memory CD8 clonotypes were shared across a few donors. Rarefaction of sorted-subset datasets indicated incomplete sequencing despite the large sequencing depth. Based on pairwise subsampling, the degree of clonotype sharing among donors was expected to be affected by sequencing depth. Sampling was restricted to blood, and TCR repertoires in tissues likely differ from the TCR repertoires found in blood.

Donors were healthy HIV-negative adults with no recently reported acute infections or vaccinations. All donors were Caucasian adults living in Nashville, Tennessee, USA. Magnetic negative selection was used to enrich CD4+ T cells, after which naive cells were positively selected on CD45RA and the negative fraction became the memory subset. After blood collection by leukapheresis, PBMCs were isolated using Ficoll-Histopaque density gradient centrifugation and then cryopreserved in the vapor phase of liquid nitrogen. Analytical flow cytometry was used to check the purity and quantity of each magnetically sorted T cell population. Genomic DNA was isolated from every sorted fraction and measured by UV absorbance on a Nanodrop 2000c. Using the deep immunoSEQ assay, multiplex PCR amplified TCR CDR3 regions from genomic DNA. For each cell subset, the extracted genomic DNA was distributed evenly across all wells of several immunoSEQ 96-well plates, and each plate served as one replicate. For sorted subsets, each replicate PCR was loaded with around 200 ng genomic DNA, equivalent to about 30,000 T cell genomes. The purified libraries were quantified using a Qubit 3.0 fluorometer, sized with a Bioanalyzer 2100, and then quantified again using the KAPA Library Quantification kit. Every immunoSEQ 96-well plate was sequenced on a separate single-read 150-cycle Illumina NextSeq 550 flow cell. Regarding the original processing steps: Because the immunoSEQ output included only junctional sequences and no quality scores, the filtering could not be the same as the filtering used for full-length reads. Sequences were annotated with PyIR, a Python wrapper for IgBLAST v1.9, using IMGT germline references to assign V/J genes and CDR3. Reads were filtered out if the reads had weak V/J assignments (E-value above 1e-6), no CDR3, stop codons, out-of-frame junctions, or ambiguous translated residues. V3J clonotypes were defined as sequences sharing the same inferred V gene, J gene, and CDR3 amino acid sequence. Percentage overlap between repertoires was computed as shared unique clonotypes divided by the size of the smaller repertoire. RTK rarefaction, the Chao1 estimator, and Recon v2.1 estimates of unobserved clonotypes were used to assess repertoire richness. OLGA was used to compute generation probabilities for all TCRbeta clonotypes that the gDNA method yielded from a handful of donors. Drawn from immuneACCESS, this table holds only the in-frame rearrangements with V and J called that TCRdb kept. Clones are partly lost; checked studies trace under half to an unresolved V gene and leave the rest unexplained. That table furnishes V, J and clone size, whereas the DNA furnished D and trimming. This sample comprises about a million clones, 77% of them detected only once. Of the sample, 0.89% falls within the top ten clones.

Turning to this clone: Its recognized antigen is unknown. No clone much larger than this one lies a single base away; base qualities are absent.

Per the germline V gene, SGHAT is the CDR1 and FQNNGV is the CDR2. Inclusive of the bounding cysteine and phenylalanine, the CDR3 is 16 residues long. Solely the CDR3 DNA is kept, with 48 bases framed from the first base. Relative to germline, V is missing 5 bases and J is missing 2 bases, with 8 bases of the junction outside any gene match. The rearrangement combines TRBV11-2 with TRBJ2-1; 8 central bases correspond to TRBD2. The sequencing input was memory CD4+ T cells from PBMCs. The cell subset or site label for this specimen denotes: CD45RA-negative fraction. The clonotype comes from a man aged 18 to 35 in good health. Some clones in this sample may be carry-over from other donors' samples. The CDR3 is CASSPQLAATYNEQFF. The sequenced DNA is TGTGCCAGCAGCCCCCAACTAGCGGCCACCTACAATGAGCAGTTCTTC.